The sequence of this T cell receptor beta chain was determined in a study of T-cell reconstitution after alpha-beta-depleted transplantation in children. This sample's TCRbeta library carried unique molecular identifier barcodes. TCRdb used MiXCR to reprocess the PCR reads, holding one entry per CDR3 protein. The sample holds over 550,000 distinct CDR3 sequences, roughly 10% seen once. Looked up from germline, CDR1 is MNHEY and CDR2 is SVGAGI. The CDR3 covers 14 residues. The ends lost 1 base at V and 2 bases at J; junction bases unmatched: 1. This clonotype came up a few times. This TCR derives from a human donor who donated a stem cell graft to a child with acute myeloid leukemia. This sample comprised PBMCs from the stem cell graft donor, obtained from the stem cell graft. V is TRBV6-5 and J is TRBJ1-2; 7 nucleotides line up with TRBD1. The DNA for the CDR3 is TGTGCCAGCAGTTACTTGGGACAGAACTATGGCTACACCTTC. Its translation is CASSYLGQNYGYTF.